The 10 T cell receptor beta chains listed next were all sequenced from one sample in a study of type 1 and type 2 diabetes patients (dated by TCRdb to the mid-2010s). TCRdb lists the instrument as Illumina MiSeq. For TCRbeta CDR3 amplification, the template was genomic DNA taken from the sorted T cell subsets. The TCRbeta CDR3 region was amplified by multiplex PCR with 30 forward and 13 reverse primers. Starting from the raw public reads, TCRdb applied fastp trimming at Q25, assembled clones with MiXCR and retained in-frame beta chains. Each CDR3 protein gets just one entry, which takes the most common genes and DNA from the rows behind it. This sample holds 270,000 or so distinct CDR3 sequences; around 50% were observed only once. Of the sample, approximately 13% falls within the top ten clones. Material for sequencing was peripheral blood mononuclear cells (PBMCs). The receptors originated from a man younger than 35 with type 2 diabetes.

The chain carries TRBV7-9 and TRBJ1-4, with D perhaps matching TRBD1 (5 bases). This CDR3 comprises 16 residues. Germline loops: CDR1 SEHNR, CDR2 FQNEAQ (reference sequence). Deletions cut 6 bases from V and 4 bases from J, with 18 bases between. The CDR3 DNA is TGTGCCAGCAGTGAAAACAAACAGGTTAGTAATGAAAAACTGTTTTTT. It encodes CASSENKQVSNEKLFF. The variable domain in full, completed from reference TRBV7-9 and TRBJ1-4, reads DTGVSQNPRHKITKRGQNVTFRCDPISEHNRLYWYRQTLGQGPEFLTYFQNEAQLEKSRLLSDRFSAERPKGSFSTLEIQRTEQGDSAMYLCASSENKQVSNEKLFFGSGTQLSVL.

The V call is TRBV2, the J call TRBJ1-1; D perhaps matches TRBD1 (5 bases). Germline-derived CDR1 and CDR2 are SNHLY and FYNNEI. The CDR3 is 13 amino acids. V gave up 5 bases and J gave up 2 bases, with 9 bases separating them. The CDR3 DNA reads TGTGCCAGCAGTCACCAGGGAAACACTGAAGCTTTCTTT. The encoded protein is CASSHQGNTEAFF.

There are a few counts of this clonotype. The chain is built from TRBV29-1 and TRBJ2-1, with 8 bases that match TRBD1. In germline, CDR1 is SQVTM, CDR2 ANQGSEA. Trimming cost V 7 bases and J 5 bases; bases outside gene matches: 10. There are 14 residues in the CDR3. Here the CDR3 DNA reads TGCAGCGCCCGGGCTGGGACAGGAGACAATGAGCAGTTCTTC. This gives the protein CSARAGTGDNEQFF.

The rearrangement uses TRBV7-2 and TRBJ1-1; maybe TRBD1 (6 bases). The V end lost 3 bases, the J end lost 4 bases, and 12 bases lay between the germline ends. The CDR3 runs 14 residues. Germline V gene lookup returns CDR1 SGHTA and CDR2 FQGNSA. CDR3 region: CASSFQGKGTEAFF. CDR3 nucleotide sequence: TGTGCCAGCAGCTTCCAGGGGAAGGGCACTGAAGCTTTCTTT.

The CDR3 is CSARDRGDRGNTEAFF. The CDR3 DNA sequence: TGCAGTGCTAGAGATCGGGGGGACAGGGGGAACACTGAAGCTTTCTTT. This rearrangement joins TRBV20-1 to TRBJ1-1; TRBD1 matches 10 bases. With 0 bases clipped from V and 1 base from J, the junction kept 5 bases outside the gene matches. The CDR3 totals 16 residues. The germline CDR1 and CDR2 sequences are DFQATT and SNEGSKA (reference sequence).

The V and J genes are TRBV7-3 and TRBJ2-7, with TRBD2 matching over 11 bases. The CDR3 extends over 15 amino acids. Germline V gene data show CDR1 as SGHTA and CDR2 as FQGTGA. The V segment lost 5 bases and the J segment 1 base; nucleotides outside the gene matches: 4. CDR3 sequence: CASSPSGGPSYEQYF. CDR3 sequence (DNA): TGTGCCAGCAGCCCTAGCGGGGGGCCTTCCTACGAGCAGTACTTC.

V gene TRBV15 combines with J gene TRBJ2-7; 10 nucleotides line up with TRBD2. From germline, CDR1 is LNHNV and CDR2 YYDKDF (reference sequence). The V segment lost 3 bases and the J segment 4 bases; nucleotides outside the gene matches: 9. CDR3 length: 16 residues. The CDR3 is CATSSRAGGRLYEQYF. Written as DNA, the CDR3 is TGTGCCACCAGCAGTCGAGCGGGAGGGAGGTTGTACGAGCAGTACTTC. Using reference TRBV15 and TRBJ2-7 for the parts outside the CDR3, the full variable domain is DAMVIQNPRYQVTQFGKPVTLSCSQTLNHNVMYWYQQKSSQAPKLLFHYYDKDFNNEADTPDNFQSRRPNTSFCFLDIRSPGLGDTAMYLCATSSRAGGRLYEQYFGPGTRLTVT.

J is TRBJ1-5 and V is TRBV20-1; D is unresolved. V shed 0 bases and J shed 5 bases, with 11 bases lying between them. From germline, CDR1 is DFQATT and CDR2 SNEGSKA (reference sequence). This CDR3 region has 14 residues. CDR3 in amino acids: CSARDLRDYQPQHF. In DNA form, the CDR3 reads TGCAGTGCTAGAGATCTGAGGGATTATCAGCCCCAGCATTTT.

The genes are TRBV12-3 or TRBV12-4 and TRBJ2-2; D possibly matches TRBD1 or TRBD2 (5 bases each). V shed 3 bases and J shed 3 bases, with 11 bases lying between them. The CDR3 runs to 15 residues. Written as DNA, the CDR3 is TGTGCCAGCAGTTTGGGGCGGGCGCACACCGGGGAGCTGTTTTTT. Translating gives CASSLGRAHTGELFF.

With respect to this clonotype: A junction end diverges from the germline sequence, so it may reflect a read error. The chain employs TRBV10-1 and TRBJ1-4; TRBD1 aligns across 9 bases. The CDR3 consists of 15 residues. The germline gives CDR1 WNHNN, CDR2 SYGVQD (reference sequence). Here the CDR3 reads CASSELTGGGEKPFF. DNA of the CDR3: TGCGCCAGCAGTGAGTTGACAGGGGGAGGCGAAAAACCGTTTTTT.